The next 7 T cell receptor beta chains were all read from a single sample in a study of technical replicates of blood from several donors. Sequenced by immunoSEQ multiplex PCR; TCRdb stores in-frame clones only, minus some. This table has 75,000 to 95,000 clones, approximately 89% appearing once. Sequenced sample: T cells isolated from PBMCs. The source is a human donor in good health.

Details on this clone: This sample includes further DNA sequences coding for the same CDR3. This chain joins TRBV6-5 and TRBJ1-1; the D is unclear. V lost 6 bases to trimming and J lost 0 bases, with 8 bases between them. Germline V gives CDR1 MNHEY, CDR2 SVGAGI. This CDR3 has 13 amino acids. CDR3 protein: CASRTVMNTEAFF. DNA for the CDR3: TGTGCCAGCAGAACAGTTATGAACACTGAAGCTTTCTTT.

The gene calls are TRBV28 and TRBJ2-7; 8 bases fit TRBD1. The germline gives CDR1 MDHEN, CDR2 SYDVKM. J lost 4 bases, V lost 4 bases, and 6 bases had no gene match. CDR3 length equals 14 residues. The CDR3 spells CASSSGQGLYEQYF. CDR3 bases: TGTGCCAGCAGTTCAGGACAGGGCTTGTACGAGCAGTACTTC.

The chain uses TRBV6-1 and TRBJ1-3; D unclear. Trimming stripped 8 bases from V and 0 bases from J, with 14 bases between. In germline, CDR1 is MNHNS, CDR2 SASEGT. There are 15 residues in the CDR3. CDR3 DNA sequence: TGTGCCAGCTGGGCAAAAGCCCTCTCTGGAAACACCATATATTTT. This sequence encodes CASWAKALSGNTIYF.

The CDR3 loop reads CASSPGQLSGYTF. The CDR3 bases are TGTGCCAGCAGCCCGGGACAGCTATCTGGCTACACCTTC. The gene calls are TRBV27 and TRBJ1-2; TRBD1 aligns across 7 bases. Looked up from germline, CDR1 is MNHEY and CDR2 is SMNVEV (reference sequence). CDR3 length: 13 residues. V dropped 6 bases and J dropped 7; count of bases not matched to a gene: 8.

J is TRBJ1-1 and V is TRBV29-1, with D maybe TRBD1 (6 bases). The CDR3 loop spans 13 amino acids. Germline V gene lookup returns CDR1 SQVTM and CDR2 ANQGSEA. With 7 bases removed from V and 2 bases from J, the gap between germline ends came to 14 bases. Written as DNA, the CDR3 is TGCAGCGGGAATGACAGGATTAACACTGAAGCTTTCTTT. Amino acid sequence: CSGNDRINTEAFF.

The chain employs TRBV7-2 and TRBJ2-1; 10 bases are shared with TRBD2. CDR3 length: 14 residues. Germline V gene sequence: CDR1 SGHTA, CDR2 FQGNSA. V trimming: 5 bases; J trimming: 5 bases; junction bases outside the gene matches: 3. CDR3 sequence reads: CASSPGLADNEQFF. CDR3 nucleotide sequence: TGTGCCAGCAGCCCCGGACTAGCGGACAATGAGCAGTTCTTC.

This clone showed up just once. The chain combines TRBV6-5 with TRBJ1-2; 7 bases line up with TRBD1. Per the germline V gene, CDR1 is MNHEY and CDR2 is SVGAGI. V trimming: 2 bases; J trimming: 10 bases; junction bases outside the gene matches: 10. This CDR3 comprises 14 residues. This chain's CDR3 is CASSYDPGGTHYTF. CDR3 nucleotide sequence: TGTGCCAGCAGTTACGATCCAGGGGGTACTCACTACACCTTC.